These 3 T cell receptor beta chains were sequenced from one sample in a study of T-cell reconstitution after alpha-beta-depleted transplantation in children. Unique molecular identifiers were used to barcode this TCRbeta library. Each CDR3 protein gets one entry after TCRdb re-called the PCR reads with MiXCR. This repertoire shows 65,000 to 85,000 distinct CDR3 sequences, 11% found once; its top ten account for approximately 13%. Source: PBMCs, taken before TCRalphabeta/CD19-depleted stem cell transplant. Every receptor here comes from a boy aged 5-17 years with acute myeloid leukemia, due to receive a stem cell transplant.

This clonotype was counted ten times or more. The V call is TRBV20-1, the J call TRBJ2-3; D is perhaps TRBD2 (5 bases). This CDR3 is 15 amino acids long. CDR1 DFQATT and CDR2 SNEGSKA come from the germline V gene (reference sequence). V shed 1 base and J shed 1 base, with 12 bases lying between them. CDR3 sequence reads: CSARGGETRTDTQYF. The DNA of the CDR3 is TGCAGTGCTAGAGGTGGGGAGACCCGCACAGATACGCAGTATTTT.

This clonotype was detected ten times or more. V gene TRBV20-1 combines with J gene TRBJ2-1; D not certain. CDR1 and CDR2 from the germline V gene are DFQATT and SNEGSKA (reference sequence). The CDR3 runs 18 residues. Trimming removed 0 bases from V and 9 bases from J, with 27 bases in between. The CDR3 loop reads CSARDLATRVMGDGEQFF. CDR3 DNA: TGCAGTGCTAGAGATCTTGCAACACGGGTGATGGGCGACGGTGAGCAGTTCTTC.

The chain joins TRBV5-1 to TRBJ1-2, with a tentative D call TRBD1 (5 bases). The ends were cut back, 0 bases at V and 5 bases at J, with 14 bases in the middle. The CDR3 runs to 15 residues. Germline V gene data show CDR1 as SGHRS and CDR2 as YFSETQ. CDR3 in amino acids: CASSLAAGQGYGYTF. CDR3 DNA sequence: TGCGCCAGCAGCTTGGCCGCAGGGCAAGGGTATGGCTACACCTTC. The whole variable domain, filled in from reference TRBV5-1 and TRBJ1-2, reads KAGVTQTPRYLIKTRGQQVTLSCSPISGHRSVSWYQQTPGQGLQFLFEYFSETQRNKGNFPGRFSGRQFSNSRSEMNVSTLELGDSALYLCASSLAAGQGYGYTFGSGTRLTVV.